Each of the 11 T cell receptor beta chains below was sequenced from the same sample in a study of Graves' ophthalmopathy and Graves' hyperthyroidism. Amplifying from RNA transcripts, the study obtained TCR beta CDR3 regions. Investigators did first-round RT-PCR with HTBI primers, then second-round multiplex PCR. TCRdb re-analysed the multiplex PCR reads in MiXCR, keeping a single row per CDR3 protein. Of around 1,200,000 distinct CDR3 sequences listed, 35% to 40% are singletons. Sequenced: peripheral blood or thyroid tissue (not recorded which). The receptors originated from an adult man with Graves' hyperthyroidism.

This clonotype was detected many times. The V call is TRBV7-8, the J call TRBJ2-5, with no clear D. The CDR3 sequence is 16 residues long. Looked up from germline, CDR1 is SGHVS and CDR2 is FQNEAQ. With 1 base removed from V and 7 bases from J, the gap between germline ends came to 19 bases. CDR3 DNA sequence: TGTGCCAGCAGCTTAGAGATCCGTGGTACCCCTCGGACCCAGTACTTC. It encodes CASSLEIRGTPRTQYF.

This clonotype was counted many times. CDR3 residues: CASSMGGVNSNQPQHF. As DNA, the CDR3 is TGTGCCAGCAGCATGGGGGGGGTAAATAGCAATCAGCCCCAGCATTTT. V usage is TRBV12-3 or TRBV12-4 and J usage is TRBJ1-5, with D perhaps TRBD1 (5 bases). CDR3 length: 16 residues. The V and J ends lost 6 bases and 0 bases respectively, with 15 bases between them.

This clonotype was picked up many times. V and J are TRBV10-1 and TRBJ1-6; 7 bases fit TRBD1. The CDR3 totals 14 residues. Germline-derived CDR1 and CDR2 are WNHNN and SYGVQD (reference sequence). With V trimmed by 2 bases and J by 9 bases, 4 bases remained unmatched. The CDR3, as DNA: TGCGCCAGCAGTGAGCGGCACAGGGGTTCACCCCTCCACTTT. Amino acids: CASSERHRGSPLHF.

This clonotype was seen a handful of times. The V and J genes are TRBV20-1 and TRBJ2-7; TRBD1 is a possible D gene (6 bases). The length of the CDR3 is 15 residues. Germline V gives CDR1 DFQATT, CDR2 SNEGSKA (reference sequence). The V gene lost 0 bases and the J gene lost 4 bases, with 16 bases spanning the gap. CDR3 DNA sequence: TGCAGTGCTAGAGATCCCGACAGGAGAAAATACGAGCAGTACTTC. This gives the protein CSARDPDRRKYEQYF.

There are many counts of this clonotype. The rearrangement uses TRBV10-3 and TRBJ1-6, with TRBD1 identical over 9 bases. The ends lost 9 bases at V and 9 bases at J; junction bases unmatched: 6. CDR3 length: 13 residues. CDR1 is ENHRY and CDR2 is SYGVKD in the germline V gene. The CDR3 loop reads CAMGGQGTSPLHF. DNA for the CDR3: TGTGCCATGGGAGGACAGGGGACTTCACCCCTCCACTTT.

V is TRBV29-1 and J is TRBJ1-1; D gene unclear. V was clipped by 6 bases and J by 5 bases, with 16 bases between them. Germline loops: CDR1 SQVTM, CDR2 ANQGSEA. This CDR3 spans 13 amino acids. CDR3 amino acids: CSVTSGVKTEAFF. The DNA for the CDR3 is TGCAGCGTAACTTCGGGAGTTAAAACTGAAGCTTTCTTT. Complete variable domain (other parts from reference TRBV29-1 and TRBJ1-1): SAVISQKPSRDICQRGTSLTIQCQVDSQVTMMFWYRQQPGQSLTLIATANQGSEATYESGFVIDKFPISRPNLTFSTLTVSNMSPEDSSIYLCSVTSGVKTEAFFGQGTRLTVV.

The chain recombines TRBV9 with TRBJ2-7; 9 bases match TRBD1. CDR3 size: 16 residues. V lost 2 bases to trimming and J lost 5 bases; unmatched junction nucleotides: 11. In germline, CDR1 is SGDLS, CDR2 YYNGEE. The DNA for the CDR3 is TGTGCCAGCAGCGTTAGACAGGGGGTTCCTTCTGACGAGCAGTACTTC. It translates to CASSVRQGVPSDEQYF.

This rearrangement joins TRBV6-6 to TRBJ2-5, with no clear D. CDR1 is MNHNY, CDR2 SVGAGI, per germline (reference sequence). With 2 bases removed from V and 4 bases from J, the gap between germline ends came to 14 bases. The CDR3 is made up of 15 amino acids. CDR3 sequence (DNA): TGTGCCAGCAGTTACCAATTTGTGATTTTAGAGACCCAGTACTTC. Protein: CASSYQFVILETQYF.

V and J are TRBV5-1 and TRBJ2-7; 7 bases are shared with TRBD1. The V and J ends lost 4 bases and 4 bases, in that order; junction bases with no gene match: 5. The CDR3 has 13 residues. Germline values: CDR1 SGHRS, CDR2 YFSETQ. The CDR3 DNA follows: TGCGCCAGCAGCGCACCGGGACAGTACGAGCAGTACTTC. Protein sequence: CASSAPGQYEQYF.

As regards this clonotype: This may arise from a read error, as a much more abundant clone is one base away. This is likely a read error, given that the CDR3 carries no conserved phenylalanine or tryptophan at its end. The gene calls are TRBV20-1 and TRBJ2-5, with 7 bases that match TRBD2. The CDR3 has 12 residues. Trimming removed 7 bases from V and 4 bases from J; junction bases left unmatched: 6. Looked up from germline, CDR1 is DFQATT and CDR2 is SNEGSKA (reference sequence). The CDR3 bases are TGCAGTGGTGAGGGAGGGCGAGAGACCCAGTACCTC. Amino acids: CSGEGGRETQYL.

The chain has TRBV20-1 and TRBJ2-7, with 7 bases aligning to TRBD2. The CDR3 is made up of 16 amino acids. Germline assignment: CDR1 DFQATT and CDR2 SNEGSKA (reference sequence). The ends lost 2 bases at V and 4 bases at J; junction bases unmatched: 14. CDR3 loop: CSARPLIAGVGYEQYF. Here the CDR3 DNA reads TGCAGTGCTAGACCCCTTATTGCGGGAGTGGGTTACGAGCAGTACTTC.